This T cell receptor (beta chain) was identified in a study of T cell responses to AZD1222 COVID-19 vaccine. Study results and caveats: Compared with day 0, the breadth and depth of the Spike-specific TCR repertoire rose significantly after two doses of AZD1222. Reports indicate that nearly half of spike-specific TCRs are directed at unmutated variant regions. Clonal diversity was possibly underestimated; the donors were predominantly white British and more often female.

CDR1 MNHEY and CDR2 SVGAGI come from the germline V gene. The CDR3 has 15 amino acids. V lost 5 bases, J lost 2 bases, and 6 bases stayed unmatched. Measured with immunoSEQ multiplex PCR; TCRdb has only the in-frame clones, and not every one. The sample carries fewer than 85,000 clones, around nine tenths recorded once. Details on this clone: The target antigen is unknown.

J is TRBJ1-5 and V is TRBV6-5, with 7 bases that match TRBD1. The clonotype originates from an adult who received the AZD1222 COVID-19 vaccine. The specimen comprised peripheral blood, sampled 28 days after the second AZD1222 dose. As DNA, the CDR3 is TGTGCCAGCAGTACCCGCGACAGGGGCAATCAGCCCCAGCATTTT. Protein: CASSTRDRGNQPQHF.